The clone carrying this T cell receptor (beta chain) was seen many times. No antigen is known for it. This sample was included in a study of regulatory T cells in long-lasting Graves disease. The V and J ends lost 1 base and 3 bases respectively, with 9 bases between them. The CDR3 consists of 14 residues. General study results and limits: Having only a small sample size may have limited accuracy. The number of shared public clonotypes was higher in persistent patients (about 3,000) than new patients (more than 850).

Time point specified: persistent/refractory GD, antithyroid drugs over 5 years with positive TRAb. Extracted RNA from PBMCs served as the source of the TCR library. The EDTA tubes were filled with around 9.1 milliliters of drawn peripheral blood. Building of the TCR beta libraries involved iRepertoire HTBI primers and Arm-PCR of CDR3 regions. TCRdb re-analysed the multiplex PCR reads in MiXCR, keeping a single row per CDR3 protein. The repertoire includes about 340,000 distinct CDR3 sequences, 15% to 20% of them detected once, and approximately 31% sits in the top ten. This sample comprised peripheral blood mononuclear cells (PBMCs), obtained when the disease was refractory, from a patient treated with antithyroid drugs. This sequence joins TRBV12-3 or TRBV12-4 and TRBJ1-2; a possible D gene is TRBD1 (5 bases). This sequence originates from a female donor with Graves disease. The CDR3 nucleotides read TGTGCCAGCAGTTTAGGGGTCAGGGACTATGGCTACACCTTC. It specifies CASSLGVRDYGYTF.